These 13 T cell receptor beta chains were sequenced from one sample in a study of T cells expressing NK-cell markers. TCRdb re-called the 5' RACE reads and shows each CDR3 protein once, DNA omitted. Its clone listing holds roughly 390,000 distinct CDR3 sequences. Sequencing was performed on blood T cells: a sorted CD56 or NKG2C T cell subset, CD4+ or CD8+ T cells, or bulk PBMC T cells (not recorded which). These receptors all stem from a woman between 50 and 59 years old in good health.

This sequence joins TRBV15 and TRBJ2-2; TCRdb's assignment of TRBD2 cannot be checked, as there is no DNA. This CDR3 has 18 residues. Germline CDR1 and CDR2: LNHNV and YYDKDF (reference sequence). CDR3 sequence reads: CATSRDVGLAGVTGELFF.

The J gene is TRBJ2-1, the V gene TRBV9; there is no DNA to check the TCRdb D call of TRBD2. Germline CDR1 SGDLS, CDR2 YYNGEE. The CDR3 consists of 16 residues. The CDR3 protein is CASSATASGRIGEQFF.

The gene calls are TRBV12-3 or TRBV12-4 and TRBJ1-3. The CDR3 totals 16 residues. This chain's CDR3 is CASSRGGNGVGNTIYF.

The chain carries TRBV12-3 or TRBV12-4 and TRBJ1-2; the D call from TCRdb, TRBD1, cannot be confirmed without DNA. This CDR3 has 13 amino acids. The CDR3 loop is CASSYSTGDGYTF.

The CDR3 sequence: CASSLELGGLVADTQYF. The chain carries TRBV12-3 or TRBV12-4 and TRBJ2-3; TCRdb names TRBD1, which stays unverified in the absence of DNA. The CDR3 has 17 amino acids.

The rearrangement uses TRBV29-1 and TRBJ1-1; the D gene TCRdb calls, TRBD1, cannot be checked with no DNA. CDR1 is SQVTM, CDR2 ANQGSEA, per germline. There are 13 residues in the CDR3. The CDR3 reads CSVFPGAISEAFF.

The chain couples TRBV7-9 to TRBJ2-1; TCRdb outputs TRBD1, but without DNA this stays unchecked. CDR1 and CDR2 (germline): SEHNR, FQNEAQ (reference sequence). The CDR3 is 15 amino acids. CDR3 in amino acids: CASSLGDWDADEQFF.

This chain uses TRBV18 with TRBJ2-2; TCRdb names TRBD1, which stays unverified in the absence of DNA. CDR1 KGHSH and CDR2 LQKENI come from the germline V gene. CDR3 length: 17 residues. The CDR3 sequence: CASSPRGGQTTTGELFF. Looking up the rest from reference TRBV18 and TRBJ2-2 gives the full variable domain: NAGVMQNPRHLVRRRGQEARLRCSPMKGHSHVYWYRQLPEEGLKFMVYLQKENIIDESGMPKERFSAEFPKEGPSILRIQQVVRGDSAAYFCASSPRGGQTTTGELFFGEGSRLTVL.

The chain couples TRBV5-1 to TRBJ2-1; the D call of TRBD2 rests on TCRdb alone, since no DNA is present to check it. The CDR3 loop spans 16 amino acids. The germline CDR1 and CDR2 sequences are SGHRS and YFSETQ. This chain's CDR3 is CASSSVGLAGDNEQFF. The complete variable domain, with remaining parts taken from reference TRBV5-1 and TRBJ2-1, reads KAGVTQTPRYLIKTRGQQVTLSCSPISGHRSVSWYQQTPGQGLQFLFEYFSETQRNKGNFPGRFSGRQFSNSRSEMNVSTLELGDSALYLCASSSVGLAGDNEQFFGPGTRLTVL.

The chain employs TRBV12-3 or TRBV12-4 and TRBJ2-3; with no DNA, the TCRdb D assignment of TRBD1 cannot be verified. This CDR3 spans 14 amino acids. The CDR3 is CATATRGRPDTQYF.

This chain links TRBV5-1 with TRBJ2-1; TCRdb calls TRBD1, which cannot be checked without DNA. CDR3 length: 12 residues. Germline values: CDR1 SGHRS, CDR2 YFSETQ. The CDR3 sequence is CASSLGRGEQFF.

V gene TRBV4-2 combines with J gene TRBJ2-1. CDR1 LGHNA and CDR2 YNFKEQ come from the germline V gene. This CDR3 has 17 residues. The CDR3 sequence: CASSQDPGKYSYNEQFF.

The V call is TRBV3-1, the J call TRBJ2-5; the TCRdb call, TRBD1, lacks DNA for checking. Germline CDR1 LGHDT, CDR2 YNNKEL (reference sequence). The CDR3 runs to 15 residues. The CDR3 protein is CASSQGGPRAGTQYF.